This section outlines one TCR beta chain sequence together with its context. The data were produced by immunoSEQ multiplex PCR, yet TCRdb's version contains in-frame clones alone and is incomplete. The sample yields some 220,000 clones, roughly 85% seen once. The record originates from a study of blood T cell repertoires in COVID-19. About the research overall: From the United States, Italy and Spain came samples of acute and convalescent COVID-19.

The J segment lost 7 bases and the V segment lost 5 bases, leaving 11 bases of the junction unmatched. Germline-derived CDR1 and CDR2 are SGHAT and FQNNGV. There are 16 residues in the CDR3. The chain employs TRBV11-2 and TRBJ2-1; 10 bases align to TRBD2. The sequenced sample consisted of peripheral blood. This sequence originates from a man aged 50 or older who had recovered from COVID-19. CDR3 loop: CASSPNRASGRNEQFF. CDR3 nucleotide sequence: TGTGCCAGCAGCCCCAACCGTGCTAGCGGGAGAAATGAGCAGTTCTTC.